These 8 T cell receptor beta chains were all obtained from the same sample, sequenced in a study of breast tumors, draining lymph nodes, adjacent tissues. Breast cancer patients provided tissue from their axillary draining lymph nodes. TCRdb processed the multiplex PCR reads anew with MiXCR; each CDR3 protein has one entry. The profile shows about 180,000 distinct CDR3 sequences, 30% to 35% of them singletons. The specimen sequenced was axillary lymph node tissue. The receptors shown here come from a female donor with breast cancer. Some clones in this sample may be carry-over from other donors' samples.

This clonotype was observed at least ten times. The chain combines TRBV30 with TRBJ2-1; D possibly corresponds to TRBD2 (5 bases). The V gene's germline CDR1 is GTSNPN and CDR2 SVGIG (reference sequence). This CDR3 is built from 13 residues. Trimming pared 8 bases from V and 0 bases from J, leaving 11 bases between. CDR3 sequence (DNA): TGTGCCAGGGAAGGAGGCTCCTACAATGAGCAGTTCTTC. It codes for CAREGGSYNEQFF.

This clonotype was detected many times. V usage is TRBV20-1 and J usage is TRBJ2-2, with D tentatively TRBD1 or TRBD2 (5 bases each). This CDR3 comprises 13 residues. V was trimmed by 3 bases and J by 7 bases, leaving 12 bases between them. The germline gives CDR1 DFQATT, CDR2 SNEGSKA (reference sequence). The DNA for the CDR3 is TGCAGTGCTAGGAGGGGCTTGGACGGGGAGCTGTTTTTT. Translating gives CSARRGLDGELFF.

Comment on this clonotype: Given the absence of the conserved phenylalanine or tryptophan at the CDR3 end, a read error is likely. The rearrangement uses TRBV19 and TRBJ2-1, with D perhaps matching TRBD2 (5 bases). V lost 1 base to trimming and J lost 9 bases, with 10 bases between them. The germline V gene encodes CDR1 LNHDA and CDR2 SQIVND (reference sequence). CDR3 length: 13 residues. DNA of the CDR3: TGTGCCAGTAGTATAGTCCCCGGGATTGAGCAGTTCTCC. Translation: CASSIVPGIEQFS.

At least ten counts were recorded for this clonotype. V is TRBV6-1 and J is TRBJ1-5; 9 nucleotides agree with TRBD1. The CDR3 runs 15 residues. Germline V gene data show CDR1 as MNHNS and CDR2 as SASEGT. Trimming cost V 1 base and J 6 bases; bases outside gene matches: 4. CDR3 loop: CASSEDRGLGQPQHF. The CDR3 DNA follows: TGTGCCAGCAGTGAAGACAGGGGGCTTGGTCAGCCCCAGCATTTT.

This clonotype was seen at least ten times. The chain carries TRBV4-1 and TRBJ2-7; either TRBD1 or TRBD2 may fit D (5 bases each). The germline gives CDR1 MGHRA, CDR2 YSYEKL. Trimming removed 0 bases from V and 3 bases from J, with 9 bases in between. This CDR3 is 14 amino acids long. The CDR3: CASSQDWGSYEQYF. CDR3 bases: TGCGCCAGCAGCCAAGACTGGGGGAGCTACGAGCAGTACTTC.

This chain connects TRBV20-1 to TRBJ1-4; D possibly corresponds to TRBD1 (6 bases). Germline V gene sequence: CDR1 DFQATT, CDR2 SNEGSKA (reference sequence). The CDR3 extends over 12 amino acids. V gave up 0 bases and J gave up 8 bases, with 7 bases separating them. In nucleotides, the CDR3 is TGCAGTGCTAGAGATGACAGGGAAAAACTGTTTTTT. Translating gives CSARDDREKLFF.

The chain uses TRBV2 and TRBJ2-6; tentatively, D is TRBD2 (7 bases). The germline V and J ends were trimmed by 6 bases and 0 bases, with 18 bases remaining between them. CDR1 and CDR2 (germline): SNHLY, FYNNEI. The CDR3 consists of 18 residues. The CDR3 is CASSPDKGEGSGANVLTF. CDR3 nucleotides: TGTGCCAGCAGCCCAGATAAGGGGGAGGGCTCTGGGGCCAACGTCCTGACTTTC.

In this sample, this clonotype turned up many times. The chain is built from TRBV6-5 and TRBJ2-7; 12 bases are a match to TRBD2. The CDR3 is made up of 17 amino acids. The germline CDR1 and CDR2 sequences are MNHEY and SVGAGI. J gave up 1 base and V 5 bases, and 9 bases lay outside the gene matches. CDR3 protein: CASSLYGLAGTSYEQYF. DNA of the CDR3: TGTGCCAGCAGTCTTTACGGACTAGCGGGGACGTCCTACGAGCAGTACTTC.